One and the same sample provided the 9 T cell receptor beta chains below, sequenced in a study of shared clonotypes between healthy human individuals. The repertoire was sequenced with immunoSEQ multiplex PCR; TCRdb's copy has only in-frame clones and lacks some. The table has around 580,000 clones, 95% to 98% seen once. It was CD45RO-negative cells, positively selected for CCR7, that made up naive CD8 cells, with terminally differentiated effector memory CD45RA+ cells excluded. Specimen: naive CD8+ T cells sorted from blood. The receptors were gathered from a man in his thirties or forties in good health.

The gene calls are TRBV29-1 and TRBJ2-5; no clear D. The CDR3 is 13 residues long. V was cut by 4 bases and J by 0 bases, with 9 bases left in between. Germline CDR1 is SQVTM and CDR2 is ANQGSEA. The CDR3 sequence is CSVVSQNQETQYF. The CDR3 nucleotides are TGCAGCGTTGTCTCACAGAACCAAGAGACCCAGTACTTC.

This sequence joins TRBV6-4 and TRBJ1-1; D not certain. The CDR3 runs 14 residues. V gave up 4 bases and J gave up 1 base, with 10 bases separating them. Germline CDR1 MRHNA, CDR2 SNTAGT. CDR3 sequence (DNA): TGTGCCAGCAGTGCCTGTTCTTGGAACACTGAAGCTTTCTTT. It is translated as CASSACSWNTEAFF.

The chain carries TRBV7-8 and TRBJ1-4; D not resolved. Trimming cost V 5 bases and J 6 bases, with 13 bases left between them. CDR1 SGHVS and CDR2 FQNEAQ come from the germline V gene. There are 14 residues in the CDR3. CDR3 in amino acids: CASSPMVGDEKLFF. The DNA of the CDR3 is TGTGCCAGCAGCCCAATGGTGGGCGATGAAAAACTGTTTTTT.

This clone was detected once. The J gene is TRBJ2-7, the V gene TRBV4-1; TRBD2 matches at 7 bases. The V and J ends lost 6 bases and 0 bases, in that order; junction bases with no gene match: 5. This CDR3 is built from 14 residues. Germline V gene lookup returns CDR1 MGHRA and CDR2 YSYEKL. The CDR3 protein is CASRLAISSYEQYF. The CDR3 DNA reads TGCGCCAGCAGACTAGCGATCAGCTCCTACGAGCAGTACTTC.

The V call is TRBV7-2, the J call TRBJ1-1; tentatively, D is TRBD1 (5 bases). V was pared by 3 bases and J by 10 bases, with 12 bases between. CDR1 and CDR2 from the germline V gene are SGHTA and FQGNSA. CDR3 length: 12 amino acids. The CDR3 region has the DNA TGTGCCAGCAGCTTTTCCCGGGGCAGAGCTTTCTTT. It specifies CASSFSRGRAFF.

The chain joins TRBV4-1 to TRBJ2-1; D call uncertain. V shed 4 bases and J shed 0 bases, with 13 bases lying between them. Germline V gene lookup returns CDR1 MGHRA and CDR2 YSYEKL. The CDR3 contains 16 residues. The DNA of the CDR3 is TGCGCCAGCAGCCCGCTAGGTAAGACCTCCTACAATGAGCAGTTCTTC. This translates into CASSPLGKTSYNEQFF.

This CDR3 reads CASSFPRQGHEQFF. In DNA, the CDR3 is TGTGCCAGCAGTTTCCCTAGACAGGGCCATGAGCAGTTCTTC. V and J are TRBV28 and TRBJ2-1; 7 bases align to TRBD1. Germline V CDR1 and CDR2: MDHEN, SYDVKM. The length of the CDR3 is 14 residues. Unmatched junction bases numbered 7, after V lost 3 bases and J lost 8 bases. Full variable domain (rest looked up from reference TRBV28 and TRBJ2-1): DVKVTQSSRYLVKRTGEKVFLECVQDMDHENMFWYRQDPGLGLRLIYFSYDVKMKEKGDIPEGYSVSREKKERFSLILESASTNQTSMYLCASSFPRQGHEQFFGPGTRLTVL.

The gene calls are TRBV5-1 and TRBJ2-5; 8 positions agree with TRBD1. Germline V gene lookup returns CDR1 SGHRS and CDR2 YFSETQ. The V and J ends lost 3 bases and 3 bases, in that order; junction bases with no gene match: 13. This CDR3 spans 17 amino acids. This chain's CDR3 is CASSSAVLTGAKETQYF. DNA for the CDR3: TGCGCCAGCAGCTCCGCTGTTCTGACAGGGGCAAAAGAGACCCAGTACTTC.

The V call is TRBV9, the J call TRBJ2-5, with D possibly TRBD2 on 5 matching bases. This CDR3 has 14 amino acids. Germline lookup yields CDR1 SGDLS and CDR2 YYNGEE. With 4 bases removed from V and 1 base from J, the gap between germline ends came to 11 bases. The CDR3 protein is CASSTIGSQETQYF. CDR3 bases: TGTGCCAGCAGCACCATAGGGAGCCAAGAGACCCAGTACTTC.